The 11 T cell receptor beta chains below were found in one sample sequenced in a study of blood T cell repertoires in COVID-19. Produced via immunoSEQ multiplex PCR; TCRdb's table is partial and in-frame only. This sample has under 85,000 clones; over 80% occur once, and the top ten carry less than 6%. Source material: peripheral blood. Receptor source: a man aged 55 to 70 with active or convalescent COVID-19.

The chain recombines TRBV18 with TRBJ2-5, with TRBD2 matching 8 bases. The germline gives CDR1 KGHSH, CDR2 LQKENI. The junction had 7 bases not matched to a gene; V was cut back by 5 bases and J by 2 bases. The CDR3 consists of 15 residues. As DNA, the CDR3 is TGTGCCAGCTCAGTGGGAGCGGGGGAACAAGAGACCCAGTACTTC. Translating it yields CASSVGAGEQETQYF.

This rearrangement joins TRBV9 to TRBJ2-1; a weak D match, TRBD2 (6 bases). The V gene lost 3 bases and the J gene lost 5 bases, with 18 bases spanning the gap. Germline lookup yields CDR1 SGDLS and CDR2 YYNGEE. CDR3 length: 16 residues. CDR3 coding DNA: TGTGCCAGCAGCGGACCTAGCGTCCTACGAGACAATGAGCAGTTCTTC. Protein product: CASSGPSVLRDNEQFF.

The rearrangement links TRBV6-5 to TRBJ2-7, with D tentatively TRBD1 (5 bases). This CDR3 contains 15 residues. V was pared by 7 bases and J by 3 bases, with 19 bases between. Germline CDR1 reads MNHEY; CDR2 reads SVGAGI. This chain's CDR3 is CASTSRGQGDYEQYF. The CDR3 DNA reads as TGTGCCAGCACTTCACGAGGACAAGGGGACTACGAGCAGTACTTC.

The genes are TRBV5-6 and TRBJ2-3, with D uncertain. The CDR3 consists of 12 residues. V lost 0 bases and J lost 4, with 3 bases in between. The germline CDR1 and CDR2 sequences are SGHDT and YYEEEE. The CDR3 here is CASSLVADTQYF. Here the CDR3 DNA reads TGTGCCAGCAGCTTGGTAGCAGATACGCAGTATTTT.

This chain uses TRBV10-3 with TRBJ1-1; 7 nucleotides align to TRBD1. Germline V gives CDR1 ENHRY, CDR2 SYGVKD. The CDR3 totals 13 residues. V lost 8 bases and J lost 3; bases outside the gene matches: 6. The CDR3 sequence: CAILGGGDTEAFF. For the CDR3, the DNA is TGTGCCATCTTAGGGGGCGGAGACACTGAAGCTTTCTTT.

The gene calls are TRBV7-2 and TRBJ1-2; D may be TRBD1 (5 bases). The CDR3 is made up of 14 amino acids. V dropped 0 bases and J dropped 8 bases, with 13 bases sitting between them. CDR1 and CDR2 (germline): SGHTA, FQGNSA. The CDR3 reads CASSLAGTLGGYTF. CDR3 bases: TGTGCCAGCAGCTTAGCCGGGACTTTGGGGGGCTACACCTTC.

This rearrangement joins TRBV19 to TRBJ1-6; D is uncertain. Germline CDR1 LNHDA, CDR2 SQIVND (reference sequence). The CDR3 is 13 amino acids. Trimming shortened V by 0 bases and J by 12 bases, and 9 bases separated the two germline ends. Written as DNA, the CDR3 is TGTGCCAGTAGTATAGAGCCCGCCGGACCCCTCCACTTT. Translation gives CASSIEPAGPLHF.

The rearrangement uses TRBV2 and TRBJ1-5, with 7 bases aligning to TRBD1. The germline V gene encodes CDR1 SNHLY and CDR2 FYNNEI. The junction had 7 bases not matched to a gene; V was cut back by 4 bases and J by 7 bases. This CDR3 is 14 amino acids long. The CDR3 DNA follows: TGTGCCAGCAGTGGAGGACAGGTTGGCCAGCCCCAGCATTTT. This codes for CASSGGQVGQPQHF.

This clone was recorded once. The CDR3 bases are TGTGCCAGCAGCTTTGGGCTAGCGGTTTCTGCCGGGGAGCTGTTTTTT. Translating it yields CASSFGLAVSAGELFF. The chain couples TRBV5-5 to TRBJ2-2, with 7 positions matching TRBD2. Trimming removed 2 bases from V and 6 bases from J; junction bases left unmatched: 10. CDR3 length: 16 residues. CDR1 and CDR2 (germline): SGHKS, YYEKEE (reference sequence).

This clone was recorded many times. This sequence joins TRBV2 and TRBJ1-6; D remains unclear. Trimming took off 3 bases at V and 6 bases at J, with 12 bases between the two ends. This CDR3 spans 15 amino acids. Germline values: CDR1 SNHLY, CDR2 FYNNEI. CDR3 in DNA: TGTGCCAGCAGTGAGGGGAGGGAAAGTAATTCACCCCTCCACTTT. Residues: CASSEGRESNSPLHF.

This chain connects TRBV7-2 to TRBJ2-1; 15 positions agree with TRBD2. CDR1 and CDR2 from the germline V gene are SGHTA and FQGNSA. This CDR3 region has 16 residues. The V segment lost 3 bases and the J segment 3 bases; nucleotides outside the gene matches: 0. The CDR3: CASSLGLAGGYNEQFF. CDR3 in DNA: TGTGCCAGCAGCTTGGGACTAGCGGGGGGCTACAATGAGCAGTTCTTC.